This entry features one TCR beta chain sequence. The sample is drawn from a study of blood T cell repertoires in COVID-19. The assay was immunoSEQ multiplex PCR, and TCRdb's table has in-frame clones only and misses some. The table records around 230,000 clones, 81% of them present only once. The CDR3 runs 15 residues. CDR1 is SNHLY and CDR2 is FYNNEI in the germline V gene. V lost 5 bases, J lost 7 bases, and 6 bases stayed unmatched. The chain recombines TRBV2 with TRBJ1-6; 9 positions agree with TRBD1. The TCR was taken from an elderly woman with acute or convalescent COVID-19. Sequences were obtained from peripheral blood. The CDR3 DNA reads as TGTGCCAGCAGTCGGGACAGGGAAGGAAATTCACCCCTCCACTTT. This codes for CASSRDREGNSPLHF. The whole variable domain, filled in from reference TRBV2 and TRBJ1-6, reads EPEVTQTPSHQVTQMGQEVILRCVPISNHLYFYWYRQILGQKVEFLVSFYNNEISEKSEIFDDQFSVERPDGSNFTLKIRSTKLEDSAMYFCASSRDREGNSPLHFGNGTRLTVT.